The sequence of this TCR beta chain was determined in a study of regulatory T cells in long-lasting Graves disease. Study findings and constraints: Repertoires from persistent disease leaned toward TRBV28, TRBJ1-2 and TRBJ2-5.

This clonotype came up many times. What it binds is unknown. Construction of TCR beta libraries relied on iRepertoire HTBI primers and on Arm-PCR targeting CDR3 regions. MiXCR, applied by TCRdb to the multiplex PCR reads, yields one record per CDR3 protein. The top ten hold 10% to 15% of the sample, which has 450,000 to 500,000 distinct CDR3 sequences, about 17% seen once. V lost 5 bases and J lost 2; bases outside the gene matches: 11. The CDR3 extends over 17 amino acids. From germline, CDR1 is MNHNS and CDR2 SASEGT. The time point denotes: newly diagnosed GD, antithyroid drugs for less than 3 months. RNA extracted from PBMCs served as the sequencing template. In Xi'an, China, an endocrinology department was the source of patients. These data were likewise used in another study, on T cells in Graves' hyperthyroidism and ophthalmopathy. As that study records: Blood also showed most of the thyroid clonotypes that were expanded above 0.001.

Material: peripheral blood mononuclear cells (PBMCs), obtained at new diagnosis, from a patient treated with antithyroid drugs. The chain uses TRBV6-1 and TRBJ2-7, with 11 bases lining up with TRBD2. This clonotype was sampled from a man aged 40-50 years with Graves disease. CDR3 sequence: CASSPLTGTSGAYEQYF. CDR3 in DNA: TGTGCCAGCAGTCCCCTGACAGGGACTAGCGGCGCCTACGAGCAGTACTTC.